The present T cell receptor (beta chain) was sequenced within a study of control samples from healthy donors and cancer patients (TCRdb year 2020). The receptor library was made with the immunoSEQ multiplex PCR assay. TCRdb holds this immuneACCESS table with in-frame rearrangements only. Some clones are missing; in checked studies, unresolved V genes explain under half, and the rest has no known cause. In all, the sample holds around 78,000 clones, and roughly 94% of those were seen once. The ten largest clonotypes hold 4.8% of the sample. Comments on this clone: Its cognate antigen has yet to be identified. No much larger clonotype is one base removed from it; base qualities were not supplied.

Cut back by 1 base and 4 bases, the V and J ends lie 20 bases apart. The CDR3 has 18 amino acids, counting the end cysteine and phenylalanine. The only DNA kept is the CDR3, 54 bases in frame from the first base. CDR1 SGHTA and CDR2 FQGNSA are derived from the germline V gene. The material sequenced was blood. The clonotype was recovered from a woman aged 18-30 years in good health. The chain is made from TRBV7-2 and TRBJ2-1; TRBD1 might be the D gene, on 5 matching bases. The CDR3 in this case is CASSLGIYRGSWYNEQFF. Read as DNA, the sequence is TGTGCCAGCAGCTTAGGGATATATAGGGGTAGTTGGTACAATGAGCAGTTCTTC.